A single sample gave rise to the 15 T cell receptor beta chains below, sequenced in a study of blood T cell repertoires in COVID-19. Sequenced by immunoSEQ multiplex PCR; TCRdb stores in-frame clones only, minus some. In the table there are approximately 300,000 clones, roughly nine tenths of which are singletons. Sequences were obtained from peripheral blood. The receptors were gathered from a woman between 50 and 59 years old who had recovered from COVID-19.

J is TRBJ2-5 and V is TRBV19; D is undetermined. With 3 bases removed from V and 1 base from J, the gap between germline ends came to 9 bases. CDR1 LNHDA and CDR2 SQIVND come from the germline V gene (reference sequence). CDR3 length: 14 residues. CDR3 sequence (DNA): TGTGCCAGTAGTATTTTCGGCGGCCAAGAGACCCAGTACTTC. Its protein is CASSIFGGQETQYF.

This clone was seen only once. The V gene is TRBV11-2, the J gene TRBJ1-2; 7 nucleotides align to TRBD1. V shed 5 bases, J shed 5 bases, and the junction held 14 bases outside the gene matches. This CDR3 spans 16 amino acids. The V gene's germline CDR1 is SGHAT and CDR2 FQNNGV. CDR3 amino acids: CASSPGGGFRLYGYTF. CDR3 bases: TGTGCCAGCAGCCCGGGAGGGGGCTTTCGGCTATATGGCTACACCTTC.

The chain couples TRBV30 to TRBJ2-1, with 8 bases lining up with TRBD1. The CDR3 covers 16 residues. The V gene end was trimmed by 2 bases and the J gene end by 2 bases; junction bases not matched to a gene: 8. Germline-derived CDR1 and CDR2 are GTSNPN and SVGIG (reference sequence). CDR3 sequence: CAWSSRMGQAYNEQFF. The CDR3 DNA reads TGTGCCTGGAGTTCTAGGATGGGACAGGCCTACAATGAGCAGTTCTTC.

The chain recombines TRBV7-9 with TRBJ2-7, with TRBD2 identical over 7 bases. The germline V gene has CDR1 SEHNR and CDR2 FQNEAQ (reference sequence). There are 14 residues in the CDR3. V was pared by 4 bases and J by 5 bases, with 8 bases of the junction left unmatched. The CDR3 DNA reads TGTGCCAGCAGCTCCACCGGGACTAAGGACGAGCAGTACTTC. Protein sequence: CASSSTGTKDEQYF.

The chain has TRBV27 and TRBJ2-1, with 11 bases identical to TRBD1. Germline V gives CDR1 MNHEY, CDR2 SMNVEV (reference sequence). V shed 7 bases and J 4 bases; nucleotides not matched to a gene: 6. The CDR3 loop spans 15 amino acids. CDR3 nucleotides: TGTGCCAGCACCTCGGGACAGGGGGTTTACAATGAGCAGTTCTTC. Translating gives CASTSGQGVYNEQFF.

V and J are TRBV30 and TRBJ1-5, with 8 bases identical to TRBD1. CDR1 and CDR2 from the germline V gene are GTSNPN and SVGIG (reference sequence). Trimming at V came to 2 bases and at J to 7 bases, leaving 13 bases not matched to a gene. CDR3 size: 16 residues. Here the CDR3 reads CAWSLGGRGHGQPQHF. The CDR3 bases are TGTGCCTGGAGTCTTGGGGGCAGGGGGCACGGACAGCCCCAGCATTTT.

V usage is TRBV9 and J usage is TRBJ1-3, with D hard to call. This CDR3 has 15 amino acids. CDR1 is SGDLS and CDR2 is YYNGEE in the germline V gene. V was cut by 0 bases and J by 4 bases, with 11 bases left in between. The CDR3 nucleotides read TGTGCCAGCAGCGTAGCCTCCGGACTGGGAAACACCATATATTTT. Amino acid sequence: CASSVASGLGNTIYF. The full variable domain, completed using reference TRBV9 and TRBJ1-3, is DSGVTQTPKHLITATGQRVTLRCSPRSGDLSVYWYQQSLDQGLQFLIQYYNGEERAKGNILERFSAQQFPDLHSELNLSSLELGDSALYFCASSVASGLGNTIYFGEGSWLTVV.

V usage is TRBV7-9 and J usage is TRBJ2-7, with D possibly TRBD1 on 6 matching bases. Trimming stripped 4 bases from V and 1 base from J, with 8 bases between. The CDR3 totals 13 residues. Looked up from germline, CDR1 is SEHNR and CDR2 is FQNEAQ (reference sequence). The CDR3 is CASSSGQSYEQYF. The CDR3 DNA reads TGTGCCAGCAGCTCCGGACAGTCCTACGAGCAGTACTTC.

V gene TRBV29-1 combines with J gene TRBJ1-1; the D is unclear. This CDR3 has 10 residues. The V end lost 4 bases, the J end lost 4 bases, and 4 bases lay between the germline ends. Germline V gene sequence: CDR1 SQVTM, CDR2 ANQGSEA. In nucleotides, the CDR3 is TGCAGCGTTGGTATCACTGAAGCTTTCTTT. This codes for CSVGITEAFF.

The V call is TRBV7-2, the J call TRBJ2-7; D uncertain. V lost 0 bases and J lost 1, with 10 bases in between. There are 15 residues in the CDR3. Per germline, CDR1 SGHTA and CDR2 FQGNSA. CDR3 in amino acids: CASSLAPTDSYEQYF. In DNA form, the CDR3 reads TGTGCCAGCAGCTTAGCCCCTACAGATTCCTACGAGCAGTACTTC.

The rearrangement uses TRBV27 and TRBJ1-2; 10 bases fit TRBD1. CDR3 length: 15 amino acids. Germline assignment: CDR1 MNHEY and CDR2 SMNVEV (reference sequence). V was pared by 6 bases and J by 2 bases, with 6 bases of the junction left unmatched. This CDR3 reads CASRLTGGQNYGYTF. The DNA for the CDR3 is TGTGCCAGCAGGCTGACAGGGGGCCAAAACTATGGCTACACCTTC.

The chain employs TRBV29-1 and TRBJ2-1; D is perhaps TRBD2 (7 bases). Trimming pared 6 bases from V and 7 bases from J, leaving 22 bases between. Germline lookup yields CDR1 SQVTM and CDR2 ANQGSEA. The CDR3 runs 15 residues. In DNA form, the CDR3 reads TGCAGCGTACCTAGAGGGGGAGGGACTCGGAATGAGCAGTTCTTC. Translating gives CSVPRGGGTRNEQFF.

The rearrangement links TRBV30 to TRBJ1-1; D is ambiguous. The germline V and J ends were trimmed by 5 bases and 5 bases, with 15 bases remaining between them. The length of the CDR3 is 13 residues. Germline V gene sequence: CDR1 GTSNPN, CDR2 SVGIG (reference sequence). The chain's CDR3 is CAWSSGIVTEAFF. In DNA form, the CDR3 reads TGTGCCTGGTCGTCGGGAATTGTTACTGAAGCTTTCTTT.

This clone was detected once. The V call is TRBV3-1 (or the pseudogene TRBV3-2), the J call TRBJ2-1; D is uncertain. Germline loops: CDR1 LGHDT, CDR2 YNNKEL (reference sequence). The CDR3 covers 13 residues. V was trimmed by 0 bases and J by 8 bases, leaving 8 bases between them. The CDR3, as DNA: TGTGCCAGCAGCCAAGATACGTGCGATGAGCAGTTCTTC. It encodes CASSQDTCDEQFF.

V gene TRBV4-3 combines with J gene TRBJ2-6, with D tentatively TRBD2 (5 bases). Trimming took 0 bases from V and 12 from J, leaving 12 bases between them. Germline lookup yields CDR1 LGHNA and CDR2 YSLEER. The CDR3 totals 14 residues. The CDR3 is CASSQDMEVPVLTF. CDR3 nucleotides: TGCGCCAGCAGCCAAGATATGGAGGTCCCCGTCCTGACTTTC.